The 25 T cell receptor beta chains below were found in one sample sequenced in a study of Ad26.COV2.S vaccination and SARS-CoV-2 variants. Treatment of the sample: approximately 18 received Ad26.COV2.S at low or high dose, single or two shots; 5 received placebo; per-sample allocation not given. At day 63 after the first vaccine or placebo injection, samples were drawn. Repertoires were generated with immunoSEQ multiplex PCR, while TCRdb's copy carries only in-frame clones and drops some. The sample records hundreds of thousands of clones, 75% to 95% being singletons. The sequences come from peripheral blood, collected in a trial of Ad26.COV2.S vaccine versus placebo. Receptors originate from a person aged 18 to 59 who received the Ad26.COV2.S COVID-19 vaccine or a placebo.

This chain joins TRBV4-1 and TRBJ2-1; D uncertain. This CDR3 spans 13 amino acids. Deletions cut 1 base from V and 7 bases from J, with 8 bases between. The germline gives CDR1 MGHRA, CDR2 YSYEKL. CDR3: CASSQVGGNEQFF. In DNA form, the CDR3 reads TGCGCCAGCAGCCAAGTCGGCGGAAATGAGCAGTTCTTC.

The V call is TRBV11-3, the J call TRBJ2-7; TRBD2 agrees at 8 bases. Germline assignment: CDR1 SGHNT and CDR2 YENEEA. The CDR3 runs to 13 residues. J lost 4 bases, V lost 5 bases, and 4 bases had no gene match. CDR3 sequence (DNA): TGTGCCAGCAGCCCGGGACTAGGGTACGAGCAGTACTTC. The encoded protein is CASSPGLGYEQYF.

This chain links TRBV24-1 with TRBJ2-2, with 7 bases that match TRBD2. There are 17 residues in the CDR3. Germline V gene lookup returns CDR1 KGHDR and CDR2 SFDVKD. V shed 3 bases, J shed 5 bases, and the junction held 11 bases outside the gene matches. The CDR3 DNA reads TGTGCCACCAGTGATCGGGGAGGGTCGAAGGTGACCGGGGAGCTGTTTTTT. Translating gives CATSDRGGSKVTGELFF.

This chain uses TRBV25-1 with TRBJ1-2, with TRBD1 matching 10 bases. Germline V gene sequence: CDR1 MGHDK, CDR2 SYGVNS. This CDR3 spans 15 amino acids. V was pared by 2 bases and J by 3 bases, with 3 bases of the junction left unmatched. CDR3 sequence reads: CASSEQGQGHYGYTF. CDR3 DNA: TGTGCCAGCAGTGAACAGGGACAGGGGCACTATGGCTACACCTTC.

V gene TRBV11-3 combines with J gene TRBJ2-1, with 7 positions matching TRBD1. Germline V CDR1 and CDR2: SGHNT, YENEEA. J lost 2 bases, V lost 6 bases, and 10 bases had no gene match. CDR3 length: 16 residues. The CDR3 nucleotides read TGTGCCAGCAGTTATCGAACAGGGGCGGCCTACAATGAGCAGTTCTTC. The encoded protein is CASSYRTGAAYNEQFF.

V and J are TRBV5-1 and TRBJ1-2; D gene ambiguous. This CDR3 contains 14 residues. Trimming stripped 0 bases from V and 2 bases from J, with 8 bases between. Germline assignment: CDR1 SGHRS and CDR2 YFSETQ. The CDR3 region has the DNA TGCGCCAGCAGCTTGGTCAGGAGAAACTATGGCTACACCTTC. It codes for CASSLVRRNYGYTF.

The chain employs TRBV6-1 and TRBJ1-1; 7 bases fit TRBD1. The V gene end was trimmed by 1 base and the J gene end by 4 bases; junction bases not matched to a gene: 3. Germline assignment: CDR1 MNHNS and CDR2 SASEGT. The CDR3 totals 14 residues. The CDR3 nucleotides read TGTGCCAGCAGTGAAGACAGGGGTTTCACTGAAGCTTTCTTT. Translated, it gives CASSEDRGFTEAFF.

This clone was counted only a few times. The V call is TRBV29-1, the J call TRBJ1-5; 10 nucleotides match TRBD1. The CDR3 loop spans 14 amino acids. V gave up 4 bases and J gave up 4 bases; unmatched junction bases: 4. Per germline, CDR1 SQVTM and CDR2 ANQGSEA. The chain's CDR3 is CSVGQGQGNQPQHF. Written as DNA, the CDR3 is TGCAGCGTTGGTCAGGGACAGGGGAATCAGCCCCAGCATTTT.

The CDR3 DNA sequence: TGTGCCACCAGTGATTTTAGAACTAGCAGCTACAATGAGCAGTTCTTC. Encoded protein: CATSDFRTSSYNEQFF. The V call is TRBV24-1, the J call TRBJ2-1, with D maybe TRBD2 (6 bases). Trimming removed 1 base from V and 3 bases from J, with 12 bases in between. Germline V gene data show CDR1 as KGHDR and CDR2 as SFDVKD. This CDR3 contains 16 residues.

The genes are TRBV3-1 (or the pseudogene TRBV3-2) and TRBJ2-7, with D perhaps TRBD2 (6 bases). CDR1 is LGHDT, CDR2 YNNKEL, per germline (reference sequence). The V and J ends lost 5 bases and 2 bases respectively, with 10 bases between them. This CDR3 is built from 13 residues. The CDR3 is CASSGTGAYEQYF. The CDR3 coding sequence is TGTGCCAGCAGCGGGACGGGGGCCTACGAGCAGTACTTC.

The V and J genes are TRBV19 and TRBJ1-5, with D tentatively TRBD1 (6 bases). This CDR3 has 16 amino acids. V lost 3 bases and J lost 6, with 18 bases in between. CDR1 and CDR2 from the germline V gene are LNHDA and SQIVND (reference sequence). Written as DNA, the CDR3 is TGTGCCAGTAGTATGGGGATCGGGGGGGCGCGTCAGCCCCAGCATTTT. This sequence encodes CASSMGIGGARQPQHF.

This chain links TRBV10-3 with TRBJ1-1; TRBD1 is a possible D gene (5 bases). The germline gives CDR1 ENHRY, CDR2 SYGVKD. V lost 2 bases and J 4 bases, leaving 11 bases between the germline ends. This CDR3 comprises 14 residues. Here the CDR3 DNA reads TGTGCCATCAGTGAGCGGGGGGAGGGCACTGAAGCTTTCTTT. Its translation is CAISERGEGTEAFF.

This chain links TRBV28 with TRBJ2-1, with D perhaps TRBD1 (5 bases). Trimming cost V 3 bases and J 6 bases, with 12 bases left between them. This CDR3 spans 14 amino acids. From germline, CDR1 is MDHEN and CDR2 SYDVKM. The CDR3 DNA sequence: TGTGCCAGCAGTTTGCCCCAGGGAACCAATGAGCAGTTCTTC. Amino acid sequence: CASSLPQGTNEQFF.

The V and J genes are TRBV28 and TRBJ2-3, with D tentatively TRBD2 (6 bases). Germline assignment: CDR1 MDHEN and CDR2 SYDVKM. V lost 8 bases to trimming and J lost 0 bases, with 12 bases between them. CDR3 length equals 14 residues. CDR3: CASAYRESTDTQYF. In nucleotides, the CDR3 is TGTGCCAGCGCATACCGGGAGAGCACAGATACGCAGTATTTT.

The genes are TRBV4-3 and TRBJ1-6, with a weak D call TRBD1 (5 bases). The germline V gene encodes CDR1 LGHNA and CDR2 YSLEER. Trimming took 0 bases from V and 0 from J, leaving 15 bases between them. The CDR3 has 19 amino acids. CDR3 bases: TGCGCCAGCAGCCAAGATTGGGACGGTCACAGCTCCTATAATTCACCCCTCCACTTT. Its protein product is CASSQDWDGHSSYNSPLHF.

The rearrangement joins TRBV24-1 to TRBJ2-5; unclear D gene. The V gene lost 9 bases and the J gene lost 5 bases, with 9 bases spanning the gap. The CDR3 runs 11 residues. Germline CDR1 is KGHDR and CDR2 is SFDVKD. The CDR3 bases are TGTGCCACCGGGTTAATGGAGACCCAGTACTTC. Translating gives CATGLMETQYF.

This chain joins TRBV5-4 and TRBJ2-1, with D hard to call. Trimming removed 2 bases from V and 8 bases from J, with 8 bases in between. CDR1 is SGHNT, CDR2 YYREEE, per germline (reference sequence). The CDR3 has 12 amino acids. CDR3 sequence (DNA): TGTGCCAGCAGCTTTCAAGATCATGAGCAGTTCTTC. This translates into CASSFQDHEQFF.

This clone was picked up one time. The chain combines TRBV11-2 with TRBJ2-2; no clear D. V lost 0 bases and J lost 8, with 7 bases in between. This CDR3 spans 13 amino acids. Germline values: CDR1 SGHAT, CDR2 FQNNGV. The CDR3: CASSLDTIGELFF. As DNA, the CDR3 is TGTGCCAGCAGCTTAGATACGATTGGGGAGCTGTTTTTT.

This clone was counted between two and nine times. This chain joins TRBV5-1 and TRBJ2-7; 9 nucleotides align to TRBD1. Germline values: CDR1 SGHRS, CDR2 YFSETQ. V dropped 1 base and J dropped 7; count of bases not matched to a gene: 12. The CDR3 covers 16 residues. The CDR3 bases are TGCGCCAGCAGCTTGAAAGGGGGACAGGGCCAGGGAGAGCAGTACTTC. Translated, it gives CASSLKGGQGQGEQYF.

This rearrangement joins TRBV7-2 to TRBJ2-3; the D gene is possibly TRBD2 (6 bases). The CDR3 runs to 15 residues. Trimming left V 5 bases short and J 2 bases short, with 14 bases between. Looked up from germline, CDR1 is SGHTA and CDR2 is FQGNSA. The CDR3 sequence: CASSTQAGTTDTQYF. For the CDR3, the DNA is TGTGCCAGCAGCACCCAAGCGGGTACCACAGATACGCAGTATTTT.

The chain is built from TRBV5-4 and TRBJ2-7; TRBD1 agrees at 7 bases. CDR3 length equals 15 residues. V shed 4 bases and J 7 bases; nucleotides not matched to a gene: 14. Germline lookup yields CDR1 SGHNT and CDR2 YYREEE (reference sequence). As DNA, the CDR3 is TGTGCCAGCAGCCAAATCGAGGGACAGCCTACGGAGCAGTACTTC. Translation: CASSQIEGQPTEQYF.

The CDR3 spells CASSQDREGYGYTF. The CDR3 DNA reads TGTGCCAGCAGCCAGGACAGGGAAGGCTATGGCTACACCTTC. The J gene is TRBJ1-2, the V gene TRBV5-4; TRBD1 matches at 8 bases. The germline CDR1 and CDR2 sequences are SGHNT and YYREEE (reference sequence). The CDR3 runs to 14 residues. J gave up 4 bases and V 4 bases, and 6 bases lay outside the gene matches.

This chain joins TRBV4-3 and TRBJ2-1; D perhaps matches TRBD2 (6 bases). Germline V gene lookup returns CDR1 LGHNA and CDR2 YSLEER. Trimming shortened V by 0 bases and J by 8 bases, and 11 bases separated the two germline ends. There are 14 residues in the CDR3. CDR3 sequence (DNA): TGCGCCAGCAGCCAAGATTGGGGCGGGGATGAGCAGTTCTTC. Amino acids: CASSQDWGGDEQFF.

Details on this clone: The sample has other DNA sequences that encode this CDR3 too. This chain joins TRBV7-9 and TRBJ2-1; 14 bases fit TRBD2. The CDR3 contains 17 residues. The V and J ends lost 4 bases and 4 bases, in that order; junction bases with no gene match: 6. Germline V gene lookup returns CDR1 SEHNR and CDR2 FQNEAQ (reference sequence). The CDR3 here is CASSSGLAGASYNEQFF. DNA for the CDR3: TGTGCCAGCAGCTCGGGACTAGCGGGAGCTTCATACAATGAGCAGTTCTTC.

The V gene is TRBV9, the J gene TRBJ1-1; the D is unclear. The CDR3 has 14 amino acids. The ends were cut back, 2 bases at V and 1 base at J, with 9 bases in the middle. CDR1 is SGDLS, CDR2 YYNGEE, per germline. Written as DNA, the CDR3 is TGTGCCAGCAGCGTTTCGCCCGAGAACACTGAAGCTTTCTTT. Its translation: CASSVSPENTEAFF.